The T cell receptor beta chain described here comes from a study of cytomegalovirus exposure and HLA in healthy donors. The PCR made use of 60 Vbeta and 13 Jbeta primers. Profiled with immunoSEQ multiplex PCR; TCRdb holds only in-frame clones, not every one. The profile covers 120,000 to 150,000 clones, with around 75% appearing a single time and less than 3.5% taken by the ten largest. Germline CDR1 MGHRA, CDR2 YSYEKL. CDR3 size: 14 residues. Trimming took 3 bases from V and 2 from J; bases not matched to a gene: 2. This rearrangement joins TRBV4-1 to TRBJ2-5; TRBD1 agrees at 8 bases. This TCR derives from a woman in her 30s in good health and CMV-seronegative. The sequencing sample was made of PBMCs. The CDR3 DNA reads as TGCGCCAGCAGCCACAACAGGGGGCAAGAGACCCAGTACTTC. It specifies CASSHNRGQETQYF.